The 20 T cell receptor beta chains in this list originate from one sample, sequenced in a study of T cells in Graves' hyperthyroidism and ophthalmopathy. TCR beta CDR3 region amplification was performed from RNA transcripts. The TCR CDR3 was amplified in a first-round RT-PCR using the HTBI primer set. From the multiplex PCR reads, TCRdb called clonotypes with MiXCR, one entry per CDR3 protein. The repertoire has some 300,000 distinct CDR3 sequences, 13% of them found once; the top ten carry almost 8%. Material for sequencing was blood. The receptors come from a woman in her twenties or thirties with Graves' hyperthyroidism that later progressed to Graves' ophthalmopathy.

This clonotype has ten or more counts. The gene calls are TRBV10-2 and TRBJ1-6; D is perhaps TRBD1 (6 bases). The V end was cut by 11 bases, the J end by 11 bases, with 31 bases between. This CDR3 is 17 amino acids long. The germline V gene encodes CDR1 WSHSY and CDR2 SAAADI. As DNA, the CDR3 is TGCGCCTCAAGCCCGGGACACATATTTATATTACCAACACCCCTCCACTTT. Translation: CASSPGHIFILPTPLHF.

This clonotype was found many times. The chain carries TRBV6-2 or TRBV6-3 and TRBJ2-7; TRBD2 matches at 7 bases. From germline, CDR1 is MNHEY and CDR2 SVGEGT. After removal of 0 bases from V and 0 bases from J, the junction contained 2 bases not matched to a gene. The CDR3 consists of 15 residues. The CDR3 DNA is TGTGCCAGCAGTTACTCGGAGCGGGGCTCCTACGAGCAGTACTTC. Translated: CASSYSERGSYEQYF.

This clonotype was observed many times. This chain connects TRBV11-2 to TRBJ2-7, with 7 bases lining up with TRBD2. V was clipped by 5 bases and J by 0 bases; unmatched bases: 10. The CDR3 is made up of 16 amino acids. The germline gives CDR1 SGHAT, CDR2 FQNNGV. The CDR3 DNA is TGTGCCAGCAGCCGTTCCACTAGCGACTCCTCCTACGAGCAGTACTTC. Translation gives CASSRSTSDSSYEQYF.

This clonotype was found many times. The chain recombines TRBV27 with TRBJ2-7; 7 bases line up with TRBD2. Germline V gives CDR1 MNHEY, CDR2 SMNVEV (reference sequence). This CDR3 spans 14 amino acids. Trimming at V came to 5 bases and at J to 3 bases, leaving 7 bases not matched to a gene. The CDR3 coding sequence is TGTGCCAGCAGTCCCGAGACGGGAGGCTACGAGCAGTACTTC. It yields the protein CASSPETGGYEQYF.

At least ten counts were recorded for this clonotype. CDR3 bases: TGTGCCAGCAGCTTTGGGACAGCTAGCTCCTACGAGCAGTACTTC. It is translated as CASSFGTASSYEQYF. The J gene is TRBJ2-7, the V gene TRBV11-2, with 7 bases matching TRBD1. The V and J ends lost 3 bases and 0 bases, in that order; junction bases with no gene match: 5. The CDR3 has 15 residues. Germline CDR1 reads SGHAT; CDR2 reads FQNNGV.

Points on this clonotype: The junction does not match germline at one end; this may be a read error. J is TRBJ2-3 and V is TRBV18; possible D gene TRBD2, 6 bases. Germline assignment: CDR1 KGHSH and CDR2 LQKENI. This CDR3 contains 14 residues. The CDR3 protein is CANSPEAREDTQYF. As DNA, the CDR3 is TGTGCCAACTCACCAGAAGCTCGGGAGGATACGCAGTATTTT.

This clonotype was seen at least ten times. The rearrangement uses TRBV27 and TRBJ2-7; a possible D gene is TRBD2 (7 bases). The V end was cut by 6 bases, the J end by 4 bases, with 13 bases between. CDR1 MNHEY and CDR2 SMNVEV come from the germline V gene (reference sequence). CDR3 length: 13 amino acids. CDR3 region: CASRRGGGYEQYF. The DNA for the CDR3 is TGTGCCAGCAGGAGGGGGGGAGGGTACGAGCAGTACTTC.

The gene calls are TRBV6-5 and TRBJ2-3; the D gene is possibly TRBD2 (5 bases). The V end was cut by 4 bases, the J end by 2 bases, with 10 bases between. Germline V gene sequence: CDR1 MNHEY, CDR2 SVGAGI. This CDR3 contains 14 residues. CDR3 bases: TGTGCCAGCAGTTTAGAGAGGGCCACAGATACGCAGTATTTT. Translation gives CASSLERATDTQYF.

The chain couples TRBV6-1 to TRBJ1-5, with a weak D call TRBD1 (6 bases). The CDR3 extends over 16 amino acids. CDR1 MNHNS and CDR2 SASEGT come from the germline V gene. Trimming removed 7 bases at V and 3 bases at J, with 19 bases between. The CDR3 bases are TGTGCCAGCATCTCCCCGGGGGGCGGGCTCAATCAGCCCCAGCATTTT. As protein: CASISPGGGLNQPQHF.

This sequence joins TRBV9 and TRBJ2-2; weak D call: TRBD2 (6 bases). With 3 bases removed from V and 7 bases from J, the gap between germline ends came to 10 bases. Germline assignment: CDR1 SGDLS and CDR2 YYNGEE. The CDR3 covers 13 residues. The CDR3 nucleotides read TGTGCCAGCAGCGCCACTAGCCACGGGGAGCTGTTTTTT. This encodes CASSATSHGELFF.

Ten or more counts support this clonotype. The genes are TRBV27 and TRBJ2-7; 10 positions match TRBD1. CDR3 length: 15 amino acids. The V gene end was trimmed by 3 bases and the J gene end by 2 bases; junction bases not matched to a gene: 4. The germline V gene encodes CDR1 MNHEY and CDR2 SMNVEV (reference sequence). Here the CDR3 DNA reads TGTGCCAGCAGTTTTTTCGGGACAGGGGCCTACGAGCAGTACTTC. It yields the protein CASSFFGTGAYEQYF.

The sample holds a few counts of this clonotype. A much larger clone sits a single nucleotide away, making a read error possible. This rearrangement joins TRBV11-2 to TRBJ2-7; perhaps TRBD2 as D (7 bases). The CDR3 runs to 15 residues. Germline V gene sequence: CDR1 SGHAT, CDR2 FQNNGV. Trimming stripped 1 base from V and 3 bases from J, with 13 bases between. In DNA, the CDR3 is TGTGCCAGCAGCTTAGTCGGGGGGCATGGCTACGAGCAGTACTTC. Translating gives CASSLVGGHGYEQYF.

Ten or more counts support this clonotype. The chain's CDR3 is CASRTLTGTRSYNEQFF. Written as DNA, the CDR3 is TGTGCCAGCAGGACCCTAACAGGGACCCGCTCCTACAATGAGCAGTTCTTC. This rearrangement joins TRBV28 to TRBJ2-1, with D tentatively TRBD1 (6 bases). Trimming took off 6 bases at V and 0 bases at J, with 18 bases between the two ends. The germline V gene has CDR1 MDHEN and CDR2 SYDVKM. CDR3 length: 17 residues.

This chain joins TRBV7-3 and TRBJ2-1, with D hard to call. Trimming shortened V by 5 bases and J by 10 bases, and 15 bases separated the two germline ends. CDR3 length: 13 amino acids. In germline, CDR1 is SGHTA, CDR2 FQGTGA. Written as DNA, the CDR3 is TGTGCCAGCAGCCCCGGTCTAGTGGGGGAGCAGTTCTTC. It yields the protein CASSPGLVGEQFF.

This clonotype appeared a few times. V is TRBV6-2 or TRBV6-3 and J is TRBJ2-7; 13 nucleotides line up with TRBD2. The CDR3 contains 17 residues. Germline V lookup: CDR1 MNHEY, CDR2 SVGEGT. V lost 0 bases to trimming and J lost 9 bases; unmatched junction nucleotides: 11. The CDR3 here is CASSYSVWTSGSLRQYF. The CDR3 DNA sequence: TGTGCCAGCAGTTACTCAGTTTGGACTAGCGGGAGCCTTCGGCAGTACTTC.

The table lists this clonotype with many counts. The chain has TRBV30 and TRBJ1-2; tentative D call: TRBD1 (5 bases). V lost 3 bases to trimming and J lost 8 bases, with 13 bases between them. The CDR3 covers 12 residues. CDR1 is GTSNPN, CDR2 SVGIG, per germline (reference sequence). CDR3 protein: CAWSHGAGGYTF. The CDR3 DNA reads TGTGCCTGGAGCCACGGGGCAGGGGGCTACACCTTC.

This clonotype appeared many times. The CDR3 protein is CASSPTPSSTDTQYF. The DNA of the CDR3 is TGTGCCAGCAGCCCGACCCCCTCGTCCACAGATACGCAGTATTTT. The chain links TRBV7-2 to TRBJ2-3, with D uncertain. Germline V gives CDR1 SGHTA, CDR2 FQGNSA. V lost 5 bases to trimming and J lost 2 bases, with 14 bases between them. This CDR3 contains 15 residues.

This clonotype showed up many times. The chain uses TRBV5-6 and TRBJ1-4, with TRBD1 as a possible D gene (5 bases). Looked up from germline, CDR1 is SGHDT and CDR2 is YYEEEE. The CDR3 loop spans 14 amino acids. V was pared by 4 bases and J by 8 bases, with 15 bases between. The DNA of the CDR3 is TGTGCCAGCAGCCCCGCGGGGGTGGGGGAAAAACTGTTTTTT. Amino acids: CASSPAGVGEKLFF.

This clonotype was found many times. This rearrangement joins TRBV7-3 to TRBJ1-1; D may be TRBD1 (5 bases). Germline-derived CDR1 and CDR2 are SGHTA and FQGTGA. The CDR3 length is 14 residues. Trimming took 4 bases from V and 5 from J, leaving 14 bases between them. CDR3 nucleotide sequence: TGTGCCAGCAGCTCCCAGGGTCTGGGGACTGAAGCTTTCTTT. Translated: CASSSQGLGTEAFF.

This clonotype was seen repeatedly, ten times or more. V is TRBV20-1 and J is TRBJ2-3, with D perhaps being TRBD1 or TRBD2 (5 bases each). The V end was cut by 0 bases, the J end by 2 bases, with 12 bases between. The germline V gene has CDR1 DFQATT and CDR2 SNEGSKA (reference sequence). CDR3 length: 15 residues. CDR3 sequence (DNA): TGCAGTGCTAGAGATGGGGAGACAGCCACAGATACGCAGTATTTT. It specifies CSARDGETATDTQYF.